One and the same sample provided the 27 T cell receptor beta chains below, sequenced in a study of shared T cell receptors in the human thymus. Data came from immunoSEQ multiplex PCR; TCRdb stores just in-frame clones and leaves some out. The table shows under 450,000 clones, with 95% occurring only once. Sequences were obtained from thymocytes. The receptors come from a human donor.

The rearrangement uses TRBV11-1 and TRBJ1-1, with 10 bases lining up with TRBD1. Per germline, CDR1 SGHAT and CDR2 FQDESV (reference sequence). The CDR3 length is 14 residues. J gave up 5 bases and V 3 bases, and 3 bases lay outside the gene matches. The CDR3, as DNA: TGTGCCAGCAGCTTCCGGGACAGGGGAACTGAAGCTTTCTTT. Amino acids: CASSFRDRGTEAFF.

The V and J genes are TRBV30 and TRBJ1-4, with 7 bases aligning to TRBD1. Germline trimming cut 0 bases from V and 6 bases from J; bases unmatched to any gene: 19. The germline gives CDR1 GTSNPN, CDR2 SVGIG (reference sequence). The CDR3 totals 19 residues. The chain's CDR3 is CAWSVRGRQGGRHDEKLFF. CDR3 sequence (DNA): TGTGCCTGGAGTGTACGAGGGCGACAGGGAGGGCGGCACGATGAAAAACTGTTTTTT.

J is TRBJ1-2 and V is TRBV18, with D hard to call. The CDR3 has 16 residues. V was trimmed by 0 bases and J by 5 bases, leaving 16 bases between them. Germline CDR1 reads KGHSH; CDR2 reads LQKENI. The CDR3 nucleotides read TGTGCCAGCTCACCACCTACAGCCCCGAAATGGTATGGCTACACCTTC. Protein product: CASSPPTAPKWYGYTF.

The chain links TRBV4-1 to TRBJ2-4; D might be TRBD2 (6 bases). The CDR3 contains 11 residues. Germline values: CDR1 MGHRA, CDR2 YSYEKL. The V and J ends lost 5 bases and 8 bases respectively, with 7 bases between them. The CDR3 region has the DNA TGCGCCAGCAGCGGGAGGCACATTCAGTACTTC. Amino acids: CASSGRHIQYF.

The chain employs TRBV5-4 and TRBJ2-3, with D maybe TRBD2 (6 bases). The length of the CDR3 is 13 residues. Germline CDR1 and CDR2: SGHNT and YYREEE (reference sequence). With 1 base removed from V and 5 bases from J, the gap between germline ends came to 8 bases. CDR3 amino acids: CASSLRREDTQYF. CDR3 nucleotides: TGTGCCAGCAGCTTGAGGCGGGAAGATACGCAGTATTTT.

The CDR3 spells CASSLAVGRESLYEQYF. The CDR3 region has the DNA TGTGCCAGCAGCTTAGCGGTGGGGCGGGAGAGCCTTTACGAGCAGTACTTC. The V call is TRBV7-2, the J call TRBJ2-7, with 7 bases fitting TRBD2. Looked up from germline, CDR1 is SGHTA and CDR2 is FQGNSA. CDR3 length: 17 residues. Unmatched junction bases numbered 12, after V lost 0 bases and J lost 4 bases.

The gene calls are TRBV10-3 and TRBJ2-3, with TRBD2 matching 9 bases. This CDR3 spans 15 amino acids. Germline V lookup: CDR1 ENHRY, CDR2 SYGVKD. Losses at the gene ends were 2 bases for V and 3 bases for J; bases not matched to a gene: 3. The CDR3 protein is CAISEELAGTDTQYF. DNA for the CDR3: TGTGCCATCAGTGAGGAGCTAGCGGGAACAGATACGCAGTATTTT.

The chain links TRBV28 to TRBJ1-1; TRBD1 matches at 10 bases. Unmatched junction bases numbered 7, after V lost 0 bases and J lost 3 bases. This CDR3 comprises 17 residues. Per germline, CDR1 MDHEN and CDR2 SYDVKM. Written as DNA, the CDR3 is TGTGCCAGCAGTTTATGTAGTCGGGACAGGGGCGACACTGAAGCTTTCTTT. Translation: CASSLCSRDRGDTEAFF.

V gene TRBV2 combines with J gene TRBJ2-7; the D gene could be TRBD1 or TRBD2 (5 bases each). Trimming removed 4 bases from V and 0 bases from J, with 19 bases in between. The CDR3 has 17 residues. Germline V gene lookup returns CDR1 SNHLY and CDR2 FYNNEI. The DNA of the CDR3 is TGTGCCAGCAGTGTATTACTCGGGACGGCAAGCTCCTACGAGCAGTACTTC. As protein: CASSVLLGTASSYEQYF.

The V gene is TRBV5-1, the J gene TRBJ2-2; D is undetermined. This CDR3 contains 15 residues. The V gene lost 1 base and the J gene lost 0 bases, with 7 bases spanning the gap. Germline CDR1 is SGHRS and CDR2 is YFSETQ. The DNA for the CDR3 is TGCGCCAGCAGCTTGAAGGGCACGAACACCGGGGAGCTGTTTTTT. Translating it yields CASSLKGTNTGELFF.

This sequence joins TRBV27 and TRBJ1-2; TRBD1 aligns across 9 bases. The CDR3 sequence is 18 residues long. V was clipped by 6 bases and J by 0 bases; unmatched bases: 14. Germline assignment: CDR1 MNHEY and CDR2 SMNVEV (reference sequence). CDR3 protein: CASSENGTGQIANYGYTF. CDR3 coding DNA: TGTGCCAGCAGCGAGAACGGGACAGGGCAAATAGCTAACTATGGCTACACCTTC.

The chain's CDR3 is CATRGDGAQGEQYF. As DNA, the CDR3 is TGCGCCACCAGGGGGGACGGGGCCCAGGGCGAGCAGTACTTC. The genes are TRBV5-1 and TRBJ2-7, with D perhaps TRBD1 (7 bases). Germline values: CDR1 SGHRS, CDR2 YFSETQ. Between the trimmed V and J ends, which lost 9 bases and 6 bases, there was a span of 22 bases. The CDR3 length is 14 residues.

The rearrangement links TRBV9 to TRBJ2-3; 10 nucleotides line up with TRBD2. With V trimmed by 4 bases and J by 6 bases, 11 bases remained unmatched. Per the germline V gene, CDR1 is SGDLS and CDR2 is YYNGEE. The CDR3 is 16 residues long. CDR3 sequence: CASSWGGLAIPDTQYF. The DNA of the CDR3 is TGTGCCAGCAGCTGGGGGGGACTAGCGATTCCCGATACGCAGTATTTT.

The V and J genes are TRBV2 and TRBJ2-3, with a possible D match to TRBD2 (5 bases). The CDR3 has 12 residues. The V gene's germline CDR1 is SNHLY and CDR2 FYNNEI. The V and J ends lost 8 bases and 2 bases respectively, with 8 bases between them. CDR3: CASSGNTDTQYF. The CDR3 DNA reads as TGTGCCAGCTCCGGGAACACAGATACGCAGTATTTT.

The J gene is TRBJ2-3, the V gene TRBV5-1; no clear D gene. In germline, CDR1 is SGHRS, CDR2 YFSETQ. Trimming removed 2 bases at V and 2 bases at J, with 21 bases between. This CDR3 comprises 18 residues. The CDR3 sequence is CASSFSRTRNRATDTQYF. The CDR3 DNA reads as TGCGCCAGCAGCTTCTCCCGGACCCGCAATAGAGCCACAGATACGCAGTATTTT. The whole variable domain, remainder taken from reference TRBV5-1 and TRBJ2-3, is KAGVTQTPRYLIKTRGQQVTLSCSPISGHRSVSWYQQTPGQGLQFLFEYFSETQRNKGNFPGRFSGRQFSNSRSEMNVSTLELGDSALYLCASSFSRTRNRATDTQYFGPGTRLTVL.

The rearrangement links TRBV18 to TRBJ1-1, with TRBD1 matching 9 bases. This CDR3 is built from 18 residues. CDR1 KGHSH and CDR2 LQKENI come from the germline V gene. The V segment lost 3 bases and the J segment 0 bases; nucleotides outside the gene matches: 11. The CDR3 coding sequence is TGTGCCAGCTCACCCGGGACAGGGCCTAGGGGAATGAACACTGAAGCTTTCTTT. This gives the protein CASSPGTGPRGMNTEAFF.

The chain links TRBV5-1 to TRBJ2-1; 9 bases match TRBD2. From germline, CDR1 is SGHRS and CDR2 YFSETQ. The CDR3 is 16 amino acids. Germline trimming cut 4 bases from V and 2 bases from J; bases unmatched to any gene: 7. CDR3 sequence reads: CASSPAAGGPYNEQFF. In DNA, the CDR3 is TGCGCCAGCAGCCCGGCGGCGGGAGGGCCCTACAATGAGCAGTTCTTC.

V gene TRBV5-4 combines with J gene TRBJ2-1; D not certain. The ends were cut back, 0 bases at V and 7 bases at J, with 8 bases in the middle. CDR3 length: 13 residues. Germline V gives CDR1 SGHNT, CDR2 YYREEE (reference sequence). CDR3 region: CASSLGALNEQFF. CDR3 DNA: TGTGCCAGCAGCTTGGGGGCCCTGAATGAGCAGTTCTTC.

The gene calls are TRBV11-2 and TRBJ2-3; 10 bases match TRBD1. Germline CDR1 is SGHAT and CDR2 is FQNNGV. V shed 4 bases and J 4 bases; nucleotides not matched to a gene: 14. The CDR3 runs to 18 residues. The CDR3 coding sequence is TGTGCCAGCAGCTGCTACTCCTTCCGGGACAGGGGACCAGATACGCAGTATTTT. Amino acids: CASSCYSFRDRGPDTQYF.

The chain couples TRBV28 to TRBJ2-3, with TRBD2 matching over 12 bases. CDR3 size: 18 residues. From germline, CDR1 is MDHEN and CDR2 SYDVKM. J was trimmed by 6 bases and V by 3 bases; bases with no gene match: 13. The CDR3 region is CASSLDPPTSGGRDTQYF. In nucleotides, the CDR3 is TGTGCCAGCAGTTTGGATCCCCCAACTAGCGGGGGGCGGGATACGCAGTATTTT.

The rearrangement links TRBV2 to TRBJ2-2; D not resolved. CDR1 is SNHLY and CDR2 is FYNNEI in the germline V gene. V was cut by 7 bases and J by 1 base, with 7 bases left in between. This CDR3 has 13 amino acids. The CDR3 DNA reads as TGTGCCAGCACTTACGGGAACACCGGGGAGCTGTTTTTT. Translated, it gives CASTYGNTGELFF.

CDR3 sequence: CASSRIGLIDRDQDTQYF. The CDR3 DNA reads TGTGCCAGCAGCCGCATAGGTCTAATCGACAGGGATCAAGATACGCAGTATTTT. The chain carries TRBV4-2 and TRBJ2-3; TRBD1 agrees at 7 bases. The CDR3 totals 18 residues. V shed 4 bases and J 5 bases; nucleotides not matched to a gene: 18. Looked up from germline, CDR1 is LGHNA and CDR2 is YNFKEQ.

This chain links TRBV7-2 with TRBJ2-2; D may match TRBD1 or TRBD2 (7 bases each). The ends were cut back, 5 bases at V and 7 bases at J, with 20 bases in the middle. Germline-derived CDR1 and CDR2 are SGHTA and FQGNSA. The length of the CDR3 is 16 residues. The CDR3 protein is CASSVSGTEDSGELFF. DNA for the CDR3: TGTGCCAGCAGCGTCAGCGGGACAGAAGATAGCGGGGAGCTGTTTTTT.

This clone has just one count. This chain connects TRBV19 to TRBJ1-5, with TRBD1 identical over 7 bases. CDR3 length: 15 residues. V was pared by 8 bases and J by 3 bases, with 10 bases of the junction left unmatched. Germline CDR1 and CDR2: LNHDA and SQIVND (reference sequence). The CDR3 region is CASRLRGASNQPQHF. Here the CDR3 DNA reads TGTGCCAGTCGACTCAGGGGGGCATCCAATCAGCCCCAGCATTTT.

This rearrangement joins TRBV6-1 to TRBJ2-7; TRBD1 aligns across 10 bases. The CDR3 is made up of 15 amino acids. V gave up 4 bases and J gave up 7 bases; unmatched junction bases: 10. Germline V gene data show CDR1 as MNHNS and CDR2 as SASEGT. CDR3 DNA: TGTGCCAGCAGTGGGCCCCGGGACAGGGGAAGGGAGCAGTACTTC. It encodes CASSGPRDRGREQYF.

The gene calls are TRBV5-4 and TRBJ2-3, with a weak D call TRBD2 (6 bases). Trimming pared 4 bases from V and 1 base from J, leaving 13 bases between. The CDR3 has 15 residues. The germline gives CDR1 SGHNT, CDR2 YYREEE (reference sequence). CDR3 amino acids: CASSHRERGTDTQYF. CDR3 DNA: TGTGCCAGCAGCCACCGGGAGCGAGGCACAGATACGCAGTATTTT.

The chain is built from TRBV7-9 and TRBJ2-7, with D possibly TRBD2 on 5 matching bases. The CDR3 consists of 15 residues. CDR1 SEHNR and CDR2 FQNEAQ come from the germline V gene (reference sequence). V lost 5 bases and J lost 2, with 16 bases in between. This CDR3 reads CASSPIRDTPYEQYF. DNA of the CDR3: TGTGCCAGCAGCCCCATCCGGGATACGCCCTACGAGCAGTACTTC.